These 15 T cell receptor beta chains were sequenced from one sample in a study of blood T cell repertoires in COVID-19. Sequencing was performed with immunoSEQ multiplex PCR; in TCRdb, only in-frame clones are kept and a portion is missing. The data contain 40,000 or so clones, around 90% of them seen just once; the ten biggest clones take up 25% to 30%. Sequenced sample: peripheral blood. The origin of the receptors is a man in his 60s with active or convalescent COVID-19.

This clone has only a few counts. The CDR3 nucleotides read TGTGCCAGCAGCAACACAGGGCACATTCAGTACTTC. This codes for CASSNTGHIQYF. The chain combines TRBV7-9 with TRBJ2-4, with a tentative D call TRBD1 (6 bases). V lost 5 bases, J lost 8 bases, and 10 bases lay in between. Germline values: CDR1 SEHNR, CDR2 FQNEAQ (reference sequence). The length of the CDR3 is 12 residues.

V and J are TRBV4-2 and TRBJ1-5; the D is unclear. Trimming removed 0 bases at V and 6 bases at J, with 12 bases between. The CDR3 is 15 residues long. Germline V gene lookup returns CDR1 LGHNA and CDR2 YNFKEQ. CDR3 in amino acids: CASSQDEGLGQPQHF. The CDR3 coding sequence is TGTGCCAGCAGCCAAGACGAAGGACTCGGTCAGCCCCAGCATTTT.

CDR3 DNA sequence: TGTGCCAGCAGTGTTTGGACTGTCTCTGGAAACACCATATATTTT. Translated, it gives CASSVWTVSGNTIYF. The chain links TRBV2 to TRBJ1-3; D not certain. The germline CDR1 and CDR2 sequences are SNHLY and FYNNEI. This CDR3 contains 15 residues. V was pared by 4 bases and J by 0 bases, with 10 bases between.

This clone was recorded only once. The chain has TRBV28 and TRBJ2-7; the match to TRBD1 covers 11 bases. The CDR3 loop spans 15 amino acids. Germline V lookup: CDR1 MDHEN, CDR2 SYDVKM. Trimming at V came to 4 bases and at J to 3 bases, leaving 5 bases not matched to a gene. The chain's CDR3 is CASSSGQGARYEQYF. The CDR3 DNA reads as TGTGCCAGCAGTTCCGGACAGGGGGCGCGCTACGAGCAGTACTTC.

The rearrangement uses TRBV6-1 and TRBJ1-2; D is perhaps TRBD1 (6 bases). Germline CDR1 MNHNS, CDR2 SASEGT. This CDR3 region has 15 residues. V was shortened by 2 bases and J by 1 base, with 11 bases between the two germline ends. The CDR3 loop is CASSELGANNYGYTF. For the CDR3, the DNA is TGTGCCAGCAGTGAATTGGGGGCGAATAACTATGGCTACACCTTC.

The V call is TRBV28, the J call TRBJ1-2; 9 bases map to TRBD1. The CDR3 spans 14 residues. Germline-derived CDR1 and CDR2 are MDHEN and SYDVKM. With 3 bases clipped from V and 7 bases from J, the junction kept 6 bases outside the gene matches. The CDR3 here is CASSFRDRDSGYTF. CDR3 nucleotides: TGTGCCAGCAGTTTCCGGGACAGGGATAGTGGCTACACCTTC.

The V gene is TRBV5-4, the J gene TRBJ2-7; 9 nucleotides align to TRBD2. J was trimmed by 6 bases and V by 0 bases; bases with no gene match: 7. Per the germline V gene, CDR1 is SGHNT and CDR2 is YYREEE (reference sequence). This CDR3 is built from 15 residues. DNA for the CDR3: TGTGCCAGCAGCTTGGTGGCGGGAGGGCCAGGCGAGCAGTACTTC. Translated, it gives CASSLVAGGPGEQYF.

The CDR3 DNA is TGTGCCAGCAGCGACACTGGTGCTGTACGCTACGAGCAGTACTTC. As protein: CASSDTGAVRYEQYF. The V gene is TRBV6-2 or TRBV6-3, the J gene TRBJ2-7; no definite D call. V was clipped by 6 bases and J by 3 bases, with 18 bases between them. This CDR3 comprises 15 residues. The germline V gene has CDR1 MNHEY and CDR2 SVGEGT.

The chain is built from TRBV7-2 and TRBJ1-2; 7 positions match TRBD1. CDR3 length equals 13 residues. The V segment lost 5 bases and the J segment 4 bases; nucleotides outside the gene matches: 4. In germline, CDR1 is SGHTA, CDR2 FQGNSA. CDR3: CASSAGQTYGYTF. The CDR3 region has the DNA TGTGCCAGCAGCGCGGGACAGACCTATGGCTACACCTTC.

The J gene is TRBJ2-1, the V gene TRBV7-8, with D maybe TRBD2 (5 bases). Deletions cut 5 bases from V and 7 bases from J, with 21 bases between. CDR1 is SGHVS and CDR2 is FQNEAQ in the germline V gene. This CDR3 spans 16 amino acids. The CDR3 loop reads CASSPRGLLVGNEQFF. The CDR3 coding sequence is TGTGCCAGCAGCCCTAGAGGACTCCTTGTTGGGAATGAGCAGTTCTTC. Filled out from reference TRBV7-8 and TRBJ2-1, the complete variable domain reads GAGVSQSPRYKVAKRGQDVALRCDPISGHVSLFWYQQALGQGPEFLTYFQNEAQLDKSGLPSDRFFAERPEGSVSTLKIQRTQQEDSAVYLCASSPRGLLVGNEQFFGPGTRLTVL.

The CDR3 DNA reads TGCGCCAGCAGCAAACTAGCGGGAGTGGTAGATACGCAGTATTTT. Its protein product is CASSKLAGVVDTQYF. The genes are TRBV5-1 and TRBJ2-3; TRBD2 matches 11 bases. CDR1 is SGHRS, CDR2 YFSETQ, per germline. There are 15 residues in the CDR3. The V gene end was trimmed by 4 bases and the J gene end by 5 bases; junction bases not matched to a gene: 6.

Only a few counts were recorded for this clone. The chain couples TRBV13 to TRBJ2-7; TRBD1 matches 7 bases. The CDR3 spans 15 residues. Germline-derived CDR1 and CDR2 are PRHDT and FYEKMQ (reference sequence). Losses at the gene ends were 8 bases for V and 1 base for J; bases not matched to a gene: 11. The CDR3 reads CASADRDSISYEQYF. CDR3 DNA sequence: TGTGCCAGCGCGGACCGGGACAGTATTTCCTACGAGCAGTACTTC.

The V call is TRBV7-9, the J call TRBJ2-7; 9 bases fit TRBD1. Germline V lookup: CDR1 SEHNR, CDR2 FQNEAQ (reference sequence). The CDR3 sequence is 15 residues long. V gave up 5 bases and J gave up 0 bases; unmatched junction bases: 5. For the CDR3, the DNA is TGTGCCAGCAGCCTGGACAGGGGAAGCTCCTACGAGCAGTACTTC. It encodes CASSLDRGSSYEQYF.

The CDR3 bases are TGTGCCAGCAGTTTTATCGGGCAGCCCCAGCATTTT. This translates into CASSFIGQPQHF. The rearrangement joins TRBV28 to TRBJ1-5; no clear D gene. The V end was cut by 3 bases, the J end by 7 bases, with 7 bases between. This CDR3 comprises 12 residues. The germline CDR1 and CDR2 sequences are MDHEN and SYDVKM.

This clone was recorded once. The chain uses TRBV7-9 and TRBJ1-1; 8 bases agree with TRBD1. Germline trimming cut 5 bases from V and 2 bases from J; bases unmatched to any gene: 1. The CDR3 contains 13 residues. Germline V CDR1 and CDR2: SEHNR, FQNEAQ (reference sequence). The CDR3 loop reads CASSDRGNTEAFF. As DNA, the CDR3 is TGTGCCAGCAGCGACAGGGGCAACACTGAAGCTTTCTTT.